The source of this T cell receptor (beta chain) is a study of blood T cell repertoires in COVID-19. Study-wide context: Donors in the United States, Italy and Spain gave samples during acute or convalescent COVID-19.

The protocol was immunoSEQ multiplex PCR, while the TCRdb copy is restricted to in-frame clones and leaves out a portion. The profile shows 200,000 to 250,000 clones, just under 90% of them singletons. The specimen sequenced was peripheral blood. The clonotype was recovered from a man aged 25-45 years with COVID-19, enrolled during active disease.

Here the CDR3 DNA reads TGTGCCAGCAGCAAACGAGAGGGGGTCACCTTCTCCTACGAGCAGTACTTC. As protein: CASSKREGVTFSYEQYF. V is TRBV7-8 and J is TRBJ2-7; tentatively, D is TRBD1 (6 bases). Deletions cut 5 bases from V and 0 bases from J, with 20 bases between. The CDR3 consists of 17 residues. Germline CDR1 is SGHVS and CDR2 is FQNEAQ.